Detailed here is one T cell receptor beta chain. The sample belongs to a study of TIL therapy for anti-PD-1-resistant metastatic lung cancer. About the research overall: Tumors carried a median about 1.5 non-synonymous mutations per megabase.

V lost 5 bases to trimming and J lost 4 bases, with 17 bases between them. CDR3 size: 16 residues. CDR1 is SGHTA, CDR2 FQGNSA, per germline. Time point here: pre-treatment sample, taken before nivolumab and TIL therapy. This was the immunoSEQ v3 assay. Sequenced by immunoSEQ multiplex PCR; TCRdb stores in-frame clones only, minus some. The sample records about 60,000 clones, roughly 84% being singletons. This receptor was identified in a person aged 25 to 80 with non-small cell lung cancer. Source: blood, taken at baseline. This chain uses TRBV7-2 with TRBJ1-4; D perhaps matches TRBD1 (5 bases). In DNA form, the CDR3 reads TGTGCCAGCAGCCTACTTGGGGCAGGGTTTAATGAAAAACTGTTTTTT. Translating it yields CASSLLGAGFNEKLFF.